Listed below are T cell receptor beta chains from one sample, sequenced in a study of blood T cell repertoires in COVID-19. Profiling relied on immunoSEQ multiplex PCR, and the TCRdb table lists in-frame clones only, not all of them. The sample consists of just over 300,000 clones, 70% to 90% of them appearing once. The sequencing input was PBMCs or T cells enriched from blood (not recorded which). The origin of the receptors is a woman aged 40 to 49 who had recovered from COVID-19. Each CDR3 is given with its conserved first and last residue. A D gene is named only where the DNA matches it firmly. Some rows mark clone size as missing; the rest say once, few, many or name a class of expanded clone.

V gene	J gene	clone size	D gene	CDR3 protein	CDR3 DNA
TRBV3-1/TRBV3-2	TRBJ2-3	once	TRBD2	CASTTRLAGTDTQYF	TGTGCCAGCACCACGAGACTAGCGGGAACAGATACGCAGTATTTT
TRBV4-3	TRBJ2-3	NA	NA	CASSQDGRVSDTQYF	TGCGCCAGCAGCCAAGACGGCAGGGTTTCAGATACGCAGTATTTT
TRBV28	TRBJ1-2	NA	NA	CASSSSNYGYTF	TGTGCCAGCAGTTCCAGTAACTATGGCTACACCTTC
TRBV7-2	TRBJ2-3	NA	TRBD2	CASSFRLAGTDTQYF	TGTGCCAGCAGCTTTCGACTAGCGGGGACAGATACGCAGTATTTT
TRBV19	TRBJ1-1	once	TRBD1	CASSMFGQGNTEAFF	TGTGCCAGTAGTATGTTCGGACAGGGAAACACTGAAGCTTTCTTT
TRBV5-1	TRBJ1-2	NA	TRBD1	CASSLEAGQGSGGYTF	TGCGCCAGCAGCTTGGAAGCGGGACAGGGAAGCGGTGGCTACACCTTC
TRBV3-1/TRBV3-2	TRBJ2-3	NA	TRBD2	CASSQGLAGGTDTQYF	TGTGCCAGCAGCCAAGGTCTAGCGGGGGGGACAGATACGCAGTATTTT
TRBV19	TRBJ2-7	once	TRBD1	CASSIEQGAYEQYF	TGTGCCAGTAGTATAGAACAGGGGGCCTACGAGCAGTACTTC
TRBV6-6	TRBJ1-5	NA	TRBD1	CASRSGPGGTQPQHF	TGTGCCAGCAGATCGGGACCAGGGGGCACTCAGCCCCAGCATTTT
TRBV11-3	TRBJ2-7	NA	NA	CASSFPGLGYEQYF	TGTGCCAGCAGCTTCCCTGGTCTCGGGTACGAGCAGTACTTC
TRBV28	TRBJ2-3	NA	NA	CASSFLLPMRTDTQYF	TGTGCCAGCAGTTTTTTACTCCCGATGAGGACAGATACGCAGTATTTT
TRBV7-8	TRBJ2-7	NA	NA	CASSLFTLSSYEQYF	TGTGCCAGCAGCTTATTCACCCTAAGCTCCTACGAGCAGTACTTC
TRBV30	TRBJ2-3	NA	TRBD1	CAWSWLGQKDTQYF	TGTGCCTGGAGCTGGTTGGGACAGAAAGATACGCAGTATTTT
TRBV11-3	TRBJ1-1	NA	TRBD1	CASSLGDFGQENTEAFF	TGTGCCAGCAGCTTAGGTGACTTCGGACAGGAAAACACTGAAGCTTTCTTT
TRBV7-8	TRBJ2-1	NA	NA	CASSLVFRNEQFF	TGTGCCAGCAGCTTAGTTTTCAGGAATGAGCAGTTCTTC
TRBV6-2/TRBV6-3	TRBJ1-1	NA	NA	CASSSDPDREAFF	TGTGCCAGCAGTTCAGACCCCGACAGGGAAGCTTTCTTT
TRBV2	TRBJ2-7	NA	TRBD1	CASSPGTGRTEQYF	TGTGCCAGCAGTCCCGGGACAGGAAGAACCGAGCAGTACTTC
TRBV4-3	TRBJ2-3	NA	NA	CASSPGLTSTDTQYF	TGCGCCAGCAGCCCCGGACTGACTAGCACAGATACGCAGTATTTT
TRBV30	TRBJ1-1	NA	NA	CAWSAPGQIMNTEAFF	TGTGCCTGGAGTGCACCCGGACAGATCATGAACACTGAAGCTTTCTTT
TRBV7-9	TRBJ1-4	NA	TRBD1	CASSGQGIREKLFF	TGTGCCAGCAGTGGACAGGGGATACGGGAAAAACTGTTTTTT
TRBV6-2/TRBV6-3	TRBJ1-1	NA	TRBD1	CASSYETGGNLDTEAFF	TGTGCCAGCAGTTACGAGACAGGGGGCAATCTGGACACTGAAGCTTTCTTT
TRBV19	TRBJ1-3	NA	NA	CASSKPGSRIGNTIYF	TGTGCCAGTAGTAAACCGGGGAGCAGGATTGGAAACACCATATATTTT
TRBV7-9	TRBJ1-1	once	NA	CASTRGNTEAFF	TGTGCCAGCACCCGCGGGAACACTGAAGCTTTCTTT
TRBV10-1	TRBJ2-7	NA	TRBD2	CASSDLRTSGSYEQYF	TGCGCCAGCAGTGATTTAAGGACTAGCGGCAGCTACGAGCAGTACTTC
TRBV18	TRBJ2-5	NA	NA	CASSPPGGGGQETQYF	TGTGCCAGCTCACCACCAGGAGGGGGGGGCCAAGAGACCCAGTACTTC
TRBV28	TRBJ2-7	NA	TRBD1	CASSYTKGPGQGIPRSYEQYF	TGTGCCAGCAGTTACACTAAAGGACCGGGACAGGGGATCCCCCGGTCCTACGAGCAGTACTTC